The T cell receptor (beta chain) under discussion was sequenced for a study of graft-versus-host responses after intestinal transplantation. Study in general: Recipients were given multivisceral, liver-intestinal, or isolated intestinal transplants. Anti-thymocyte globulin induction preceded roughly 3 years of tacrolimus and steroid maintenance in all recipients.

Concerning this clone itself: Its antigen is still unknown.

Points from the study as a whole: Within the allografts of patients who had graft-donor T cell macrochimerism, graft-versus-host to host-versus-graft clonal ratios were high. Among recipient marrow samples, GvH clones were found; some appeared first in ileum or blood.

Per germline, CDR1 SGHRS and CDR2 YFSETQ. V trimming: 4 bases; J trimming: 4 bases; junction bases outside the gene matches: 8. The CDR3 has 16 residues. The protocol was immunoSEQ multiplex PCR, while the TCRdb copy is restricted to in-frame clones and leaves out a portion. The table has 75,000 to 100,000 clones, around 92% seen once. This sequence was found in a human donor who was the organ donor for an intestinal transplant. The chain employs TRBV5-1 and TRBJ2-1, with TRBD2 identical over 10 bases. Material: unstimulated CD4+ T cells sorted from spleen or lymph node cells, obtained before transplant. The chain's CDR3 is CASSPEAGGTYNEQFF. The CDR3 nucleotides are TGCGCCAGCAGCCCCGAAGCGGGGGGGACATACAATGAGCAGTTCTTC.